These 8 T cell receptor beta chains share one sample of origin, sequenced in a study of identical twins. TCRdb passed the 5' RACE reads through MiXCR, listing each CDR3 protein once. The repertoire has 450,000 to 600,000 distinct CDR3 sequences, 20% to 25% of them found once; the top ten carry approximately 0.52%. This sample was also put to use in a study of yellow fever vaccine responses in identical twins.

Input material: CD4+ T cells sorted from blood. These receptors originate from a woman aged 18-29 years in good health.

The rearrangement uses TRBV9 and TRBJ2-1; D call uncertain. Germline V gene data show CDR1 as SGDLS and CDR2 as YYNGEE. The CDR3 has 14 residues. Trimming removed 1 base at V and 3 bases at J, with 8 bases between. DNA for the CDR3: TGTGCCAGCAGCGTACTACCGGACTACAATGAGCAGTTCTTC. This translates into CASSVLPDYNEQFF.

This clonotype was observed a few times. The V gene is TRBV4-1, the J gene TRBJ2-5; TRBD2 might be the D (6 bases). Germline V CDR1 and CDR2: MGHRA, YSYEKL. The CDR3 has 19 amino acids. With 0 bases removed from V and 4 bases from J, the gap between germline ends came to 24 bases. In DNA, the CDR3 is TGCGCCAGCAGCCAAGAGCCTCCGGGGGAGGCCAAAGACGTAGAGACCCAGTACTTC. It codes for CASSQEPPGEAKDVETQYF.

This clonotype was observed a few times. The chain links TRBV2 to TRBJ2-3; D unresolved. V gave up 11 bases and J gave up 3 bases, with 15 bases separating them. This CDR3 comprises 13 residues. Germline V gene lookup returns CDR1 SNHLY and CDR2 FYNNEI. CDR3 DNA: TGTGCCGCTGGGCTAAGGCAAACAGATACGCAGTATTTT. This encodes CAAGLRQTDTQYF.

This chain's CDR3 is CASSVESGTDTQYF. The CDR3 region has the DNA TGTGCCAGCAGCGTAGAATCAGGCACAGATACGCAGTATTTT. V is TRBV9 and J is TRBJ2-3; no definite D call. V was pared by 0 bases and J by 1 base, with 6 bases between. CDR1 SGDLS and CDR2 YYNGEE come from the germline V gene. The CDR3 runs 14 residues.

The table lists this clonotype with a few counts. This rearrangement joins TRBV12-3 or TRBV12-4 to TRBJ2-1; 8 nucleotides align to TRBD2. The trim removed 5 bases at V and 8 bases at J, leaving 11 bases unmatched. This CDR3 contains 15 residues. Here the CDR3 DNA reads TGTGCCAGCAGTCCCCAGAGCGGGAGTTTCCATGAGCAGTTCTTC. Its translation: CASSPQSGSFHEQFF.

In this sample, this clonotype turned up a few times. The J gene is TRBJ2-5, the V gene TRBV5-5, with D hard to call. Germline V gene lookup returns CDR1 SGHKS and CDR2 YYEKEE (reference sequence). This CDR3 contains 15 residues. Trimming shortened V by 0 bases and J by 2 bases, and 11 bases separated the two germline ends. CDR3 loop: CASSLATTIQETQYF. CDR3 DNA sequence: TGTGCCAGCAGCTTGGCCACGACAATTCAAGAGACCCAGTACTTC.

In this sample, this clonotype turned up a few times. V is TRBV11-2 and J is TRBJ2-3, with TRBD2 matching 14 bases. Trimming cost V 0 bases and J 4 bases; bases outside gene matches: 6. The germline V gene encodes CDR1 SGHAT and CDR2 FQNNGV. The CDR3 sequence is 18 residues long. The CDR3 nucleotides are TGTGCCAGCAGCTTAGAAGGACCGGGACTAGCGGGAGCAGATACGCAGTATTTT. Its translation is CASSLEGPGLAGADTQYF.

This clonotype was seen more than once but under ten times. The chain recombines TRBV5-1 with TRBJ1-1; D not resolved. This CDR3 has 13 amino acids. The V gene lost 0 bases and the J gene lost 4 bases, with 7 bases spanning the gap. The V gene's germline CDR1 is SGHRS and CDR2 YFSETQ. The CDR3 loop is CASSLALGTEAFF. In DNA form, the CDR3 reads TGCGCCAGCAGCTTGGCGCTGGGCACTGAAGCTTTCTTT.